The 18 T cell receptor beta chains reported below all come from one sample, sequenced in a study of T cell changes during pregnancy in multiple sclerosis. Profiling relied on immunoSEQ multiplex PCR, and the TCRdb table lists in-frame clones only, not all of them. Of nearly 60,000 clones listed, roughly 89% were seen once; the top ten hold just under 0.5%. The sequencing used CD4+ T cells from peripheral blood mononuclear cells, collected after pregnancy. Receptor source: a female donor in good health, enrolled as a control in a pregnancy study.

Concerning this clone: Other nucleotide sequences from this sample produce the same CDR3. This chain links TRBV9 with TRBJ2-7, with TRBD2 matching over 9 bases. The germline CDR1 and CDR2 sequences are SGDLS and YYNGEE. Germline trimming cut 3 bases from V and 3 bases from J; bases unmatched to any gene: 4. The CDR3 is made up of 14 amino acids. CDR3 sequence reads: CASSGRGGNYEQYF. The CDR3 nucleotides read TGTGCCAGCAGCGGGCGGGGGGGGAACTACGAGCAGTACTTC.

The rearrangement uses TRBV30 and TRBJ1-2; weak D call: TRBD1 (5 bases). V shed 5 bases and J shed 8 bases, with 27 bases lying between them. Germline lookup yields CDR1 GTSNPN and CDR2 SVGIG (reference sequence). The CDR3 runs to 16 residues. The CDR3 sequence is CAWERGGGFTRSGYTF. DNA of the CDR3: TGTGCCTGGGAGAGGGGCGGGGGTTTTACTCGGTCGGGCTACACCTTC.

The chain recombines TRBV23-1 with TRBJ2-1; 8 nucleotides agree with TRBD1. TRBV23-1 is reported as an ORF; its role is uncertain. J lost 1 base, V lost 3 bases, and 14 bases had no gene match. The CDR3 has 19 residues. CDR3: CASSHPDRAPCGSYNEQFF. CDR3 sequence (DNA): TGCGCCAGCAGTCACCCGGACAGGGCCCCCTGTGGTTCCTACAATGAGCAGTTCTTC.

This chain joins TRBV4-2 and TRBJ1-2, with D possibly being TRBD1 (5 bases). The CDR3 is 12 amino acids. Trimming pared 5 bases from V and 6 bases from J, leaving 10 bases between. Germline lookup yields CDR1 LGHNA and CDR2 YNFKEQ. The CDR3 is CASSTWTNGYTF. In DNA, the CDR3 is TGTGCCAGCAGCACTTGGACAAATGGCTACACCTTC.

A single count supports this clone. V usage is TRBV6-5 and J usage is TRBJ1-5; D call uncertain. The germline CDR1 and CDR2 sequences are MNHEY and SVGAGI. V lost 4 bases, J lost 5 bases, and 15 bases lay in between. This CDR3 spans 15 amino acids. The CDR3 DNA is TGTGCCAGCAGTTTCTCGGGAGGAAACTATCAGCCCCAGCATTTT. Protein sequence: CASSFSGGNYQPQHF.

This rearrangement joins TRBV6-1 to TRBJ2-3; 9 positions match TRBD1. The length of the CDR3 is 13 residues. V shed 11 bases and J 3 bases; nucleotides not matched to a gene: 6. CDR1 is MNHNS, CDR2 SASEGT, per germline. CDR3 protein: CAGRGTGTDTQYF. Written as DNA, the CDR3 is TGTGCCGGGCGCGGGACAGGGACAGATACGCAGTATTTT.

This sequence joins TRBV2 and TRBJ1-2; 10 nucleotides align to TRBD1. In germline, CDR1 is SNHLY, CDR2 FYNNEI. Unmatched junction bases numbered 5, after V lost 6 bases and J lost 7 bases. The CDR3 consists of 13 residues. CDR3 sequence (DNA): TGTGCCAGCAGACGACAGGGGGCTTCTGGCTACACCTTC. The encoded protein is CASRRQGASGYTF.

The rearrangement uses TRBV10-3 and TRBJ2-2; tentatively, D is TRBD2 (6 bases). Germline V lookup: CDR1 ENHRY, CDR2 SYGVKD. CDR3 length: 15 residues. The ends were cut back, 6 bases at V and 3 bases at J, with 14 bases in the middle. The CDR3 DNA follows: TGTGCCATCAGGTTATCCGGGAGCCACACCGGGGAGCTGTTTTTT. Its protein product is CAIRLSGSHTGELFF.

The chain carries TRBV19 and TRBJ1-1; no firm D call. V lost 3 bases, J lost 0 bases, and 8 bases lay in between. CDR3 length: 14 residues. Germline loops: CDR1 LNHDA, CDR2 SQIVND (reference sequence). The CDR3 region has the DNA TGTGCCAGTAGTATCCCCAGAATGAACACTGAAGCTTTCTTT. Residues: CASSIPRMNTEAFF.

A single count supports this clone. The rearrangement uses TRBV6-5 and TRBJ2-1; perhaps TRBD2 as D (6 bases). The CDR3 totals 16 residues. Germline-derived CDR1 and CDR2 are MNHEY and SVGAGI. Between the trimmed V and J ends, which lost 1 base and 2 bases, there was a span of 12 bases. Here the CDR3 DNA reads TGTGCCAGCAGTTACTGGGGGGTGGGGGCCTACAATGAGCAGTTCTTC. Translating it yields CASSYWGVGAYNEQFF.

This sequence joins TRBV7-9 and TRBJ2-3; possible D gene TRBD2, 6 bases. The CDR3 is 16 residues long. Germline V gives CDR1 SEHNR, CDR2 FQNEAQ (reference sequence). With 5 bases removed from V and 0 bases from J, the gap between germline ends came to 15 bases. In DNA, the CDR3 is TGTGCCAGCAGCCCTCAGGGCGGGGTTAGCACAGATACGCAGTATTTT. It translates to CASSPQGGVSTDTQYF.

This rearrangement joins TRBV5-1 to TRBJ1-1, with 8 bases lining up with TRBD1. The V segment lost 2 bases and the J segment 4 bases; nucleotides outside the gene matches: 7. Germline CDR1 SGHRS, CDR2 YFSETQ. This CDR3 is 15 amino acids long. The CDR3 sequence: CASSLFQGATTEAFF. CDR3 sequence (DNA): TGCGCCAGCAGCTTATTCCAGGGGGCTACCACTGAAGCTTTCTTT.

This sequence joins TRBV19 and TRBJ1-4; 10 bases match TRBD1. The CDR3 spans 16 residues. Germline V lookup: CDR1 LNHDA, CDR2 SQIVND (reference sequence). Germline trimming cut 5 bases from V and 3 bases from J; bases unmatched to any gene: 6. Here the CDR3 reads CASSPRQGAANEKLFF. The CDR3 coding sequence is TGTGCCAGTAGTCCCCGACAGGGGGCGGCTAATGAAAAACTGTTTTTT.

The gene calls are TRBV7-3 and TRBJ2-7; 7 bases agree with TRBD1. Germline values: CDR1 SGHTA, CDR2 FQGTGA. The CDR3 length is 14 residues. The V gene end was trimmed by 0 bases and the J gene end by 2 bases; junction bases not matched to a gene: 1. This CDR3 is CASSLTGTAYEQYF. The CDR3 coding sequence is TGTGCCAGCAGCTTAACCGGGACAGCCTACGAGCAGTACTTC.

The rearrangement joins TRBV11-2 to TRBJ1-6, with TRBD1 matching over 8 bases. The germline V gene has CDR1 SGHAT and CDR2 FQNNGV. The CDR3 spans 15 residues. J was trimmed by 8 bases and V by 4 bases; bases with no gene match: 7. CDR3 nucleotides: TGTGCCAGCAGCTCGGACAGGGTCGGGGATTCACCCCTCCACTTT. It codes for CASSSDRVGDSPLHF.

The chain uses TRBV21-1 and TRBJ2-1; the D call in the table, TRBD2, was not verified against the DNA. TRBV21-1 is labeled a pseudogene. This CDR3 region has 13 residues. The CDR3 DNA reads TGTGCCAGCAGCAAGAGGTACGAGGATGAGCAGTTCTTC. Translating gives CASSKRYEDEQFF.

J is TRBJ1-5 and V is TRBV6-5; D unresolved. Germline CDR1 MNHEY, CDR2 SVGAGI. The CDR3 loop spans 15 amino acids. V lost 7 bases, J lost 4 bases, and 17 bases lay in between. CDR3 amino acids: CASTLHRGKNQPQHF. The DNA for the CDR3 is TGTGCCAGCACGTTACATAGAGGGAAAAATCAGCCCCAGCATTTT.

In DNA, the CDR3 is TGTGCCAGCAGCGTAGGCAGGGATGAACATCAGCCCCAGCATTTT. Residues: CASSVGRDEHQPQHF. V usage is TRBV9 and J usage is TRBJ1-5, with a tentative D call TRBD1 (5 bases). V gave up 0 bases and J gave up 5 bases, with 12 bases separating them. There are 15 residues in the CDR3. Germline loops: CDR1 SGDLS, CDR2 YYNGEE. The full variable domain, in which reference TRBV9 and TRBJ1-5 provide the parts outside the CDR3, is DSGVTQTPKHLITATGQRVTLRCSPRSGDLSVYWYQQSLDQGLQFLIQYYNGEERAKGNILERFSAQQFPDLHSELNLSSLELGDSALYFCASSVGRDEHQPQHFGDGTRLSIL.